What follows describes a single T cell receptor beta chain. Its cognate antigen is unknown. CDR1 and CDR2 from the germline V gene are MNHEY and SVGEGT. The V gene lost 4 bases and the J gene lost 2 bases, with 13 bases spanning the gap. The CDR3 runs to 15 residues. The record originates from a study of T cell repertoires in cytomegalovirus infection. For the study at large: Recently identified HLA-C-restricted CMV epitopes were used, and well-studied HLA-B-restricted CMV epitopes were used as well. Indicated by public TCR beta signatures were CMV infection and matching HLA type. Study findings and constraints: Ex vivo, HLA-C-restricted CMV-specific TCR beta clonotypes prevailed over the rest of the response.

Via MiXCR, TCRdb re-called the reads, giving one row per CDR3 protein. The sample includes about 740,000 distinct CDR3 sequences, approximately 33% of them seen just once. Source: cultured PBMCs, taken from culture after CMV antigen stimulation. The chain couples TRBV6-2 or TRBV6-3 to TRBJ2-3; no firm D call. The sequence was collected from a human donor in good health (CMV status not recorded). Some clones in this sample may be carry-over from other donors' samples. The CDR3 protein is CASSSQQAFTDTQYF. The DNA of the CDR3 is TGTGCCAGCAGTTCCCAGCAGGCCTTCACAGATACGCAGTATTTT.